The present T cell receptor beta chain was sequenced within a study of T cell responses to AZD1222 COVID-19 vaccine. This CDR3 has 13 amino acids. The germline V and J ends were trimmed by 5 bases and 7 bases, with 12 bases remaining between them. CDR1 is MNHEY and CDR2 is SVGEGT in the germline V gene. Repertoires were generated with immunoSEQ multiplex PCR, while TCRdb's copy carries only in-frame clones and drops some. Among under 150,000 clones listed, 91% were seen once. The chain uses TRBV6-2 or TRBV6-3 and TRBJ2-1, with D unresolved. This specimen was peripheral blood, taken on day 0 of AZD1222 vaccination. The sequence came from an adult in good health. CDR3 in amino acids: CASSDRARNEQFF. The CDR3, as DNA: TGTGCCAGCAGTGACCGGGCGAGGAATGAGCAGTTCTTC.